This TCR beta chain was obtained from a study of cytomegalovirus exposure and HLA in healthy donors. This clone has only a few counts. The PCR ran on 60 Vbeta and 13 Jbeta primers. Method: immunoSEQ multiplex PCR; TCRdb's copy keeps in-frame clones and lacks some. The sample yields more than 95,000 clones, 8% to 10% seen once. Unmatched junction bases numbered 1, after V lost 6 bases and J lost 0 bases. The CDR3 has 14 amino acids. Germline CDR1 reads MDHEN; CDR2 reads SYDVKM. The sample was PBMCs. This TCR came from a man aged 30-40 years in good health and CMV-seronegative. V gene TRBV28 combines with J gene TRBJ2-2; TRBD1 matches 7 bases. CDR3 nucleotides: TGTGCCAGCAGGGACAGGTCGAACACCGGGGAGCTGTTTTTT. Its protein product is CASRDRSNTGELFF. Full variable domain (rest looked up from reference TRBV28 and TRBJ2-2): DVKVTQSSRYLVKRTGEKVFLECVQDMDHENMFWYRQDPGLGLRLIYFSYDVKMKEKGDIPEGYSVSREKKERFSLILESASTNQTSMYLCASRDRSNTGELFFGEGSRLTVL.